This T cell receptor beta chain emerged from a study of CD8+CD57+ T cells in acquired aplastic anemia. Study background: Sorted CD4+ and CD8+ cells yielded about 3.1 ug of DNA on average.

This clonotype was recorded at least ten times. Only patients with CD8+CD57+ cell expansion on flow cytometry were chosen for sequencing. Trimming shortened V by 5 bases and J by 7 bases, and 18 bases separated the two germline ends. This CDR3 is built from 16 residues. TCR beta VDJ and CDR3 profiling used genomic DNA as template. One entry per CDR3 protein results from TCRdb running MiXCR on the reads. The data contain roughly 290,000 distinct CDR3 sequences, approximately 58% of them singletons. The sequenced sample was sorted CD4+, CD8+, or CD8+CD57+ T cells (not recorded which) from PBMCs. The receptor was derived from a human donor with aplastic anemia. This chain connects TRBV12-3 or TRBV12-4 to TRBJ1-6; maybe TRBD1 (6 bases). The CDR3 nucleotides are TGTGCCAGCAGTACCCTTGGGGGGGCCCGGAATTCACCCCTCCACTTT. Translated: CASSTLGGARNSPLHF.